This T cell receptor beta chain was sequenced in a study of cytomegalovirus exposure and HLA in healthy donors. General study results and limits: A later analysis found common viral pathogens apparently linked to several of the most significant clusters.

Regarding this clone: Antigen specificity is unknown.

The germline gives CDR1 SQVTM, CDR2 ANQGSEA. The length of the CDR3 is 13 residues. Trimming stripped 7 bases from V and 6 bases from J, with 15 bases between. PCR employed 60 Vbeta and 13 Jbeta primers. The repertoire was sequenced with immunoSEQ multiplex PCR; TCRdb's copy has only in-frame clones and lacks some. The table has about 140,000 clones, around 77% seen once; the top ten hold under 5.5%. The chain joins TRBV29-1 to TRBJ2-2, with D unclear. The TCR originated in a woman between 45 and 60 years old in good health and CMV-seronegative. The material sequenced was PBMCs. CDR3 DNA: TGCAGCGCACGGGTCGATATAGCCGGGGAGCTGTTTTTT. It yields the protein CSARVDIAGELFF.